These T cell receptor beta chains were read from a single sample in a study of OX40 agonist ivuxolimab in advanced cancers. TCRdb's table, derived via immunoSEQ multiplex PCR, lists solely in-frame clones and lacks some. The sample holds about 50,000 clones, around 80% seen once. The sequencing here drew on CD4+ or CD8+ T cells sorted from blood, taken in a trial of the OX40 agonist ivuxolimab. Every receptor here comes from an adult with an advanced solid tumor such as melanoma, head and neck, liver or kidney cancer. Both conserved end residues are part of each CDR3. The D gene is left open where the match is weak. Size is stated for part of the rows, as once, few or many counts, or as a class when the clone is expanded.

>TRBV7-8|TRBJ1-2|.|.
TGTGCCAGCAGCCCGCCCGCGGACCGGGGTGGCTACACCTTC
CASSPPADRGGYTF
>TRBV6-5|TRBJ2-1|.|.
TGTGCCAGCAGGACGGGGGGCAAAGGGAATGAGCAGTTCTTC
CASRTGGKGNEQFF
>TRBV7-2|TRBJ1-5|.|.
TGTGCCAGCAGCTTTGCCGTGGATCAGCCCCAGCATTTT
CASSFAVDQPQHF
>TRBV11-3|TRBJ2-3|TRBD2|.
TGTGCGTCTAGCGGGGGCCCAGATACGCAGTATTTT
CASSGGPDTQYF
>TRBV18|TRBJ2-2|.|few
TGTGCCAGCTCACCGCGGACGATGAAGACCGGGGAGCTGTTTTTT
CASSPRTMKTGELFF
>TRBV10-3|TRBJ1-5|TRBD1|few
TGTGCCATCAGTGTGACAGGGGATGGTGGCAATCAGCCCCAGCATTTT
CAISVTGDGGNQPQHF
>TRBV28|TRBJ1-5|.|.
TGTGCCAGCAGGACGAGGGAGACTCAGCCCCAGCATTTT
CASRTRETQPQHF
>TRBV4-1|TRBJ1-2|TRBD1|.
TGCGCCAGCAGCCGGACAGGGGGCTATCCGGACTATGGCTACACCTTC
CASSRTGGYPDYGYTF
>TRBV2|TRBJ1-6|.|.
TGTGCCAGCAGCCGGGACACTCCAAATTCACCCCTCCACTTT
CASSRDTPNSPLHF
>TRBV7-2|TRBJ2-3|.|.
TGTGCCAGCAGCTTAGCAAGGGGACCTAGCACAGATACGCAGTATTTT
CASSLARGPSTDTQYF
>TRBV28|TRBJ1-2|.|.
TGTGCCAGCAGTTTCGGGGATGGCTACACCTTC
CASSFGDGYTF
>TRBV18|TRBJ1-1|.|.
TGTGCCAGCTCACCCGCCGGGCAGGATCTGAACACTGAAGCTTTCTTT
CASSPAGQDLNTEAFF
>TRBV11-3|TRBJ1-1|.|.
TGTGCCAGCAGCTTAGCCAGTTTGAACACTGAAGCTTTCTTT
CASSLASLNTEAFF
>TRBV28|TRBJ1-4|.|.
TGTGCCAGCACTGCGGCAGGACCCGGCAATGAAAAACTGTTTTTT
CASTAAGPGNEKLFF
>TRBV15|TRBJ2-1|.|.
TGTGCCACCAGCAGAACCGGAGGGCCGATGTACAATGAGCAGTTCTTC
CATSRTGGPMYNEQFF
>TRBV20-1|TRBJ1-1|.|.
TGCAGTGCGTGGGTGAACACTGAAGCTTTCTTT
CSAWVNTEAFF
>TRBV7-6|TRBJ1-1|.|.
TGTGCCAGCAGCTTATTCGTGGGGAAGGAAGCTTTCTTT
CASSLFVGKEAFF
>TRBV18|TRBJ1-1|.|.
TGTGCCAGCTCACCCCAGTCGAACACTGAAGCTTTCTTT
CASSPQSNTEAFF
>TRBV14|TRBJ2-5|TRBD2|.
TGTGCCAGCAGCCAAGATATACTAGCGGGGACCCAGTACTTC
CASSQDILAGTQYF
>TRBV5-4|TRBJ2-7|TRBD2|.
TGTGCCAGCAGCTCCCACAAAGGACTAGCGGGGTTGTACGAGCAGTACTTC
CASSSHKGLAGLYEQYF
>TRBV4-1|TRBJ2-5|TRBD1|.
TGCGCCAGCAGAATGACAGGGGGCCAAGAGACCCAGTACTTC
CASRMTGGQETQYF
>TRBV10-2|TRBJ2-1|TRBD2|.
TGCGCCAGCAGACTAGCGGGTGAAACGAGCTACAATGAGCAGTTCTTC
CASRLAGETSYNEQFF
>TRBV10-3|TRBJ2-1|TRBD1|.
TGTGCCATCAGTGAGTCGGGACAGGGAACCAATGAGCAGTTCTTC
CAISESGQGTNEQFF
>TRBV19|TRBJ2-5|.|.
TGTGCCAGTAGTATCGGGGGGACACTTCAAGAGACCCAGTACTTC
CASSIGGTLQETQYF
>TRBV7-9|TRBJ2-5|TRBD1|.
TGTGCCAGCAGCGCCCGGGACAGGGTTGGCCCTCGGGGGACCCAGTACTTC
CASSARDRVGPRGTQYF
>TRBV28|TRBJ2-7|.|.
TGTGCCAGCAGAAACAGGTACGAGCAGTACTTC
CASRNRYEQYF
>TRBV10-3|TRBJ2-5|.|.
TGTGCCATCAGTGACCAGCGACAGGGCGGGAAAGAGACCCAGTACTTC
CAISDQRQGGKETQYF
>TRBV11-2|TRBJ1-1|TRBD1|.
TGTGCCAGCAGCTCACCACAGGGGTTGGGGAACACTGAAGCTTTCTTT
CASSSPQGLGNTEAFF
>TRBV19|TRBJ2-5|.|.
TGTGCCAGTAGTAGACAAACAGGAGGCGAGACCCAGTACTTC
CASSRQTGGETQYF
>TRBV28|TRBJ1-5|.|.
TGTGCCAGCTCCAATTGGGCCAGGGGTAGCAATCAGCCCCAGCATTTT
CASSNWARGSNQPQHF
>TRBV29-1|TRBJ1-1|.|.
TGCAGCGTTGATGCAGGGCCCATGAACACTGAAGCTTTCTTT
CSVDAGPMNTEAFF
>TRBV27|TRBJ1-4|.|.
TGTGCCAGCAGTGACGGGAATGAAAAACTGTTTTTT
CASSDGNEKLFF
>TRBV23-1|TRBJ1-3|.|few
TGCGCCAGCAGTCAATCAAGGTTAGGGGGAAACACCATATATTTT
CASSQSRLGGNTIYF
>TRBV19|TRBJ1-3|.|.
TGTGCCAGTAGTATAAATTTCGCGGGAAACACCATATATTTT
CASSINFAGNTIYF
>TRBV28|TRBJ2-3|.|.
TGTGCCAGCAGCCCCCTGGACTCCACAGATACGCAGTATTTT
CASSPLDSTDTQYF
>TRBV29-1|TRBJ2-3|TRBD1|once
TGCAGCGTAGACAGACAGGGGGCAATCGGCACAGATACGCAGTATTTT
CSVDRQGAIGTDTQYF
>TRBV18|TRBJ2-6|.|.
TGTGCCAGCTCACCAGCCACTGGTGGGAGATCTGGGGCCAACGTCCTGACTTTC
CASSPATGGRSGANVLTF
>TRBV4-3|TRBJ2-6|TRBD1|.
TGCGCCAGCAGCCGAAAAACCTACAGGGGGACTGGGGCCAACGTCCTGACTTTC
CASSRKTYRGTGANVLTF
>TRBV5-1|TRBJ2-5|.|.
TGCGCCAGCAGCTTGTTAGGGAAGTACCAAGAGACCCAGTACTTC
CASSLLGKYQETQYF
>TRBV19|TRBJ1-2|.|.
TGTGCCAGTAGTCCAGGAGGGAACTCTAACTATGGCTACACCTTC
CASSPGGNSNYGYTF
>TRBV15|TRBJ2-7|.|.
TGTGCCACCAGCAGAGATATCTCCAGGGAGCAGTACTTC
CATSRDISREQYF
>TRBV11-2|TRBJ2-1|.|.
TGTGCCAGCAGCTTATCCGGGTCTATCACAGGGCAGTTCTTC
CASSLSGSITGQFF
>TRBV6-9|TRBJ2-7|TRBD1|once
TGTGCCAGCAGTTACTCGACAGGGGTGAGCTACGAGCAGTACTTC
CASSYSTGVSYEQYF
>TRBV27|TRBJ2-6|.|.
TGTGCCAGCAGTTCGCTAACTGGGGCCAACGTCCTGACTTTC
CASSSLTGANVLTF
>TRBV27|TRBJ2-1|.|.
TGTGCCAGCAGTTTAGGGTACAATGAGCAGTTCTTC
CASSLGYNEQFF
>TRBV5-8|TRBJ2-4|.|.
TGTGCCAGCAGCTTCGAGGAGGGTTCGGCCAAAAACATTCAGTACTTC
CASSFEEGSAKNIQYF
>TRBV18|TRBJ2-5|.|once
TGTGCCAGCTCACTAAGCGGCCAGGGGAATCAAGAGACCCAGTACTTC
CASSLSGQGNQETQYF
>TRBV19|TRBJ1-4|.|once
TGTGCCAGTAGTTCTCAGGGTGCAACTAATGAAAAACTGTTTTTT
CASSSQGATNEKLFF
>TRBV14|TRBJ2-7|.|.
TGTGCCAGCAGCCAAGGGGCGGGTCCTGTCCGGGGAGAGCAGTACTTC
CASSQGAGPVRGEQYF
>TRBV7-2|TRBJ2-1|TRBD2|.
TGTGCCAGCAGCTTAAGAGGCGGGGGGAACAATGAGCAGTTCTTC
CASSLRGGGNNEQFF
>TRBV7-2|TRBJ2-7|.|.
TGTGCCAGCAGCTTAACCGGCCACGAGCAGTACTTC
CASSLTGHEQYF
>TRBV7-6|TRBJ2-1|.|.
TGTGCCAGCAGCTTAGTTTCCAGCGGCTCCTACAATGAGCAGTTCTTC
CASSLVSSGSYNEQFF
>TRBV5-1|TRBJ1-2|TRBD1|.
TGCGCCAGCAGCTTGGGGGGACAGATCTTTTACTATGGCTACACCTTC
CASSLGGQIFYYGYTF
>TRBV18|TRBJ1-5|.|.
TGTGCCAGCTCACCAGCAGGGGATAGCAATCAGCCCCAGCATTTT
CASSPAGDSNQPQHF